The 17 T cell receptor beta chains in this list originate from one sample, sequenced in a study of T cell changes during pregnancy in multiple sclerosis. The data were produced by immunoSEQ multiplex PCR, yet TCRdb's version contains in-frame clones alone and is incomplete. Of some 80,000 clones detected, 94% appear once; the ten largest clones hold about 2.3%. The sample consisted of peripheral blood, taken in the third trimester of pregnancy. The receptors here all came from a female donor with multiple sclerosis, enrolled in a pregnancy study.

This clone has just one count. This sequence joins TRBV10-3 and TRBJ2-7, with 8 bases identical to TRBD1. J lost 5 bases, V lost 6 bases, and 3 bases had no gene match. This CDR3 region has 12 residues. Looked up from germline, CDR1 is ENHRY and CDR2 is SYGVKD. The DNA for the CDR3 is TGTGCCATCAGAGGACAGGGCGACGAGCAGTACTTC. This codes for CAIRGQGDEQYF.

As DNA, the CDR3 is TGTGCCAGCACCTGGACTAGCGGGGGACTATACGAGCAGTACTTC. Its translation: CASTWTSGGLYEQYF. The chain uses TRBV2 and TRBJ2-7; 13 bases agree with TRBD2. CDR1 and CDR2 from the germline V gene are SNHLY and FYNNEI. With V trimmed by 7 bases and J by 4 bases, 7 bases remained unmatched. This CDR3 is built from 15 residues.

The chain joins TRBV27 to TRBJ1-1; D is unresolved. V lost 4 bases and J 0 bases, leaving 15 bases between the germline ends. Germline assignment: CDR1 MNHEY and CDR2 SMNVEV (reference sequence). This CDR3 is built from 16 residues. This chain's CDR3 is CASSYVPVTMNTEAFF. In DNA, the CDR3 is TGTGCCAGCAGTTACGTGCCAGTGACAATGAACACTGAAGCTTTCTTT.

V usage is TRBV11-2 and J usage is TRBJ2-5, with 13 bases fitting TRBD2. V dropped 3 bases and J dropped 6; count of bases not matched to a gene: 4. The germline V gene encodes CDR1 SGHAT and CDR2 FQNNGV. CDR3 length: 15 amino acids. The CDR3 region has the DNA TGTGCCAGCAGCTTTTGGACTAGCGGGGGTCAGACCCAGTACTTC. The encoded protein is CASSFWTSGGQTQYF.

In this sample, this clone turned up once. This sequence joins TRBV7-8 and TRBJ1-2, with a tentative D call TRBD1 (6 bases). This CDR3 contains 18 residues. Trimming removed 2 bases at V and 0 bases at J, with 19 bases between. Germline CDR1 and CDR2: SGHVS and FQNEAQ. CDR3 nucleotides: TGTGCCAGCAGCTTATCCTTACGAGGACAGAAAGCTAACTATGGCTACACCTTC. Amino acid sequence: CASSLSLRGQKANYGYTF. The whole variable domain, remainder taken from reference TRBV7-8 and TRBJ1-2, is GAGVSQSPRYKVAKRGQDVALRCDPISGHVSLFWYQQALGQGPEFLTYFQNEAQLDKSGLPSDRFFAERPEGSVSTLKIQRTQQEDSAVYLCASSLSLRGQKANYGYTFGSGTRLTVV.

The V gene is TRBV10-3, the J gene TRBJ1-3, with D unresolved. The V end was cut by 6 bases, the J end by 0 bases, with 12 bases between. This CDR3 is 15 amino acids long. The germline gives CDR1 ENHRY, CDR2 SYGVKD. The CDR3 DNA reads TGTGCCATCAGCGTACCAGGTTCCTCTGGAAACACCATATATTTT. It translates to CAISVPGSSGNTIYF.

This rearrangement joins TRBV2 to TRBJ1-3; D is unresolved. The CDR3 is 16 residues long. Deletions cut 0 bases from V and 3 bases from J, with 12 bases between. Germline values: CDR1 SNHLY, CDR2 FYNNEI. CDR3 protein: CASSEATPGVGNTIYF. The CDR3 nucleotides read TGTGCCAGCAGTGAAGCGACCCCCGGGGTTGGAAACACCATATATTTT.

The rearrangement uses TRBV7-3 and TRBJ2-6; the D is unclear. CDR3 size: 16 residues. V lost 1 base and J lost 1, with 8 bases in between. Germline lookup yields CDR1 SGHTA and CDR2 FQGTGA. The CDR3 is CASSLSGPSGANVLTF. The CDR3 region has the DNA TGTGCCAGCAGCTTAAGTGGGCCTTCTGGGGCCAACGTCCTGACTTTC.

The chain carries TRBV29-1 and TRBJ2-1; D is undetermined. V was shortened by 4 bases and J by 2 bases, with 9 bases between the two germline ends. The CDR3 runs to 13 residues. Germline CDR1 reads SQVTM; CDR2 reads ANQGSEA. CDR3 DNA: TGCAGCGTTGTTGGCGGAACCTACAATGAGCAGTTCTTC. Its protein is CSVVGGTYNEQFF.

This clone is a singleton in its sample. CDR3 bases: TGTGCCAGCAGCTTAGACAGGATCAAAAACATTCAGTACTTC. This codes for CASSLDRIKNIQYF. The rearrangement links TRBV6-5 to TRBJ2-4; tentatively, D is TRBD1 (6 bases). The V end lost 6 bases, the J end lost 3 bases, and 12 bases lay between the germline ends. The CDR3 extends over 14 amino acids. CDR1 and CDR2 from the germline V gene are MNHEY and SVGAGI.

The chain uses TRBV25-1 and TRBJ2-2; 10 bases are a match to TRBD2. Germline V CDR1 and CDR2: MGHDK, SYGVNS. The J segment lost 6 bases and the V segment lost 1 base, leaving 5 bases of the junction unmatched. The CDR3 is 16 amino acids. The CDR3: CASSESSGRDAGELFF. Here the CDR3 DNA reads TGTGCCAGCAGTGAATCTAGCGGGAGAGACGCCGGGGAGCTGTTTTTT.

The J gene is TRBJ2-1, the V gene TRBV2; 9 bases are shared with TRBD1. Germline V gene lookup returns CDR1 SNHLY and CDR2 FYNNEI. Losses at the gene ends were 5 bases for V and 9 bases for J; bases not matched to a gene: 14. The CDR3 is made up of 16 amino acids. In DNA form, the CDR3 reads TGTGCCAGCAGTCGCCAATCACAGGGGGCGTATAGTGAGCAGTTCTTC. It codes for CASSRQSQGAYSEQFF.

The chain couples TRBV27 to TRBJ2-3; 9 bases are shared with TRBD1. The J segment lost 4 bases and the V segment lost 5 bases, leaving 13 bases of the junction unmatched. Germline V gene sequence: CDR1 MNHEY, CDR2 SMNVEV (reference sequence). The CDR3 is 17 residues long. The DNA of the CDR3 is TGTGCCAGCAGTCGTAGGGACAGGGTTTTCCTGTCAGATACGCAGTATTTT. This gives the protein CASSRRDRVFLSDTQYF.

This sequence joins TRBV4-1 and TRBJ2-5, with unresolved D. The CDR3 loop spans 13 amino acids. Germline V gene sequence: CDR1 MGHRA, CDR2 YSYEKL. V was shortened by 3 bases and J by 1 base, with 6 bases between the two germline ends. The DNA for the CDR3 is TGCGCCAGCAGCCAGGGCCTCCAAGAGACCCAGTACTTC. Protein product: CASSQGLQETQYF.

CDR3 bases: TGTGCCAGCAGCCGTGGGGGGGCAGGATATCAGCCCCAGCATTTT. Its protein product is CASSRGGAGYQPQHF. The rearrangement joins TRBV7-9 to TRBJ1-5; a weak D match, TRBD1 (6 bases). CDR1 is SEHNR, CDR2 FQNEAQ, per germline (reference sequence). CDR3 length: 15 residues. V lost 5 bases and J 5 bases, leaving 16 bases between the germline ends.

This clone was detected once. The CDR3 sequence: CASSEQGVSPDTQYF. For the CDR3, the DNA is TGTGCCAGCAGCGAACAGGGGGTTTCCCCAGATACGCAGTATTTT. The chain joins TRBV7-3 to TRBJ2-3; 8 bases are a match to TRBD1. With 5 bases clipped from V and 4 bases from J, the junction kept 8 bases outside the gene matches. The germline gives CDR1 SGHTA, CDR2 FQGTGA. The CDR3 loop spans 15 amino acids.

DNA for the CDR3: TGTGCCAGCGGCGAGGGACAGGGAGGAAACACCATATATTTT. Protein product: CASGEGQGGNTIYF. V gene TRBV5-8 combines with J gene TRBJ1-3; TRBD1 aligns across 9 bases. The CDR3 is made up of 14 amino acids. V lost 7 bases to trimming and J lost 4 bases; unmatched junction nucleotides: 6. CDR1 is SGHTS, CDR2 YDEGEE, per germline.